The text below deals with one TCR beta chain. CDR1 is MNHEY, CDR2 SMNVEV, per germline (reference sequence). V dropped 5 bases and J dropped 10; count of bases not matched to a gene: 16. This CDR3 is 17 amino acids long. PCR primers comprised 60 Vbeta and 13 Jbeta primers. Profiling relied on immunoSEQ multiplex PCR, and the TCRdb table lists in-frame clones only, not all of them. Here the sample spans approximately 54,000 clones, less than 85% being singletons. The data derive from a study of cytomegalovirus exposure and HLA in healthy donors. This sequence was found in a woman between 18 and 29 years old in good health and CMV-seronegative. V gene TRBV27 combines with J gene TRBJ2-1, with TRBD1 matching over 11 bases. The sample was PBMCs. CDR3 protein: CASSGPVPGQGVWEQFF. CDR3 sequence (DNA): TGTGCCAGCAGTGGCCCAGTCCCGGGACAGGGGGTCTGGGAGCAGTTCTTC.